This passage covers 27 T cell receptor beta chains from one sample sequenced in a study of the immune and genomic landscape of osteosarcoma. The assay was immunoSEQ multiplex PCR, and TCRdb's table has in-frame clones only and misses some. The sample comprises about 10,000 clones, over 55% of which are singletons, and roughly 18% rests with the top ten. The post-treatment osteosarcoma tumors were primary, local recurrence or metastasis specimens from poor-prognosis patients. The sample taken for sequencing was osteosarcoma tumor tissue from the lung. The receptors originated from a human donor with osteosarcoma.

The chain links TRBV5-4 to TRBJ1-1; no clear D. Germline CDR1 is SGHNT and CDR2 is YYREEE (reference sequence). This CDR3 region has 14 residues. V was clipped by 5 bases and J by 1 base, with 12 bases between them. The CDR3 region is CASSFTLRNTEAFF. Here the CDR3 DNA reads TGTGCCAGCAGTTTTACCCTGAGGAACACTGAAGCTTTCTTT.

This chain connects TRBV6-4 to TRBJ1-2; D unresolved. The CDR3 is 14 residues long. CDR1 is MRHNA and CDR2 is SNTAGT in the germline V gene. V was clipped by 6 bases and J by 5 bases, with 16 bases between them. The CDR3 sequence is CASREESWAYGYTF. The DNA for the CDR3 is TGTGCCAGCAGGGAAGAGAGCTGGGCATATGGCTACACCTTC.

The chain links TRBV12-2 to TRBJ1-6; no DNA check was done on the table's D call, TRBD1. TRBV12-2 is a recognized pseudogene. The CDR3 has 16 residues. CDR3 in amino acids: CASRLVGTAINSPLHF. The CDR3 DNA sequence: TGTGCAAGTCGCTTAGTCGGGACAGCAATCAATTCACCCCTCCACTTT.

This CDR3 reads CASSPGTSVTDTQYF. The CDR3 DNA reads TGTGCCAGCAGCCCAGGGACTAGCGTCACAGATACGCAGTATTTT. This chain uses TRBV5-6 with TRBJ2-3; 10 nucleotides line up with TRBD2. CDR3 length: 15 amino acids. CDR1 SGHDT and CDR2 YYEEEE come from the germline V gene. The junction had 4 bases not matched to a gene; V was cut back by 4 bases and J by 2 bases.

This clone is a singleton in its sample. The chain combines TRBV11-3 with TRBJ2-5, with D possibly TRBD1 on 7 matching bases. Germline loops: CDR1 SGHNT, CDR2 YENEEA. Trimming took off 2 bases at V and 2 bases at J, with 15 bases between the two ends. The CDR3 totals 16 residues. The CDR3 sequence: CASSLRRRGRQETQYF. In DNA, the CDR3 is TGTGCCAGCAGCTTACGGCGGAGGGGGCGGCAAGAGACCCAGTACTTC.

In DNA form, the CDR3 reads TGTGCCAGCAGTGGCTGGGGGGGGGTTAGCCCAGATACGCAGTATTTT. This encodes CASSGWGGVSPDTQYF. V usage is TRBV2 and J usage is TRBJ2-3; TRBD2 agrees at 7 bases. J was trimmed by 4 bases and V by 4 bases; bases with no gene match: 11. Germline V gene sequence: CDR1 SNHLY, CDR2 FYNNEI. The CDR3 contains 16 residues.

This clone was counted between two and nine times. This chain connects TRBV4-2 to TRBJ2-7; possible D gene TRBD2, 6 bases. CDR3 length: 13 residues. CDR1 is LGHNA, CDR2 YNFKEQ, per germline. Trimming removed 4 bases at V and 4 bases at J, with 11 bases between. CDR3: CASSLRLGYEQYF. As DNA, the CDR3 is TGTGCCAGCAGCCTCCGACTAGGGTACGAGCAGTACTTC.

The chain carries TRBV10-2 and TRBJ2-1, with TRBD2 matching over 14 bases. The CDR3 is 18 residues long. The trim removed 2 bases at V and 8 bases at J, leaving 11 bases unmatched. Germline CDR1 WSHSY, CDR2 SAAADI. The CDR3 region has the DNA TGCGCCAGCAGTGAGCCGGGACTAGCGGGAGCACGGGGGGATGAGCAGTTCTTC. It translates to CASSEPGLAGARGDEQFF.

This clone occurred a few times. This chain's CDR3 is CASSSPSRGGRTLTF. Written as DNA, the CDR3 is TGTGCCAGCAGTTCCCCCTCTCGAGGGGGGCGCACGCTCACCTTC. The V gene is TRBV28, the J gene TRBJ1-2; D is perhaps TRBD1 (6 bases). The germline V gene has CDR1 MDHEN and CDR2 SYDVKM. V lost 4 bases and J 13 bases, leaving 25 bases between the germline ends. The CDR3 is 15 residues long.

This clone was seen a few times. Its ends do not fully match the called genes, so a read error is possible. V and J are TRBV10-3 and TRBJ2-5, with a possible D match to TRBD1 (6 bases). Germline values: CDR1 ENHRY, CDR2 SYGVKD. The CDR3 has 17 amino acids. The CDR3 region is CASSGMTGPNPQETQYF. The CDR3 DNA follows: TGTGCCAGCAGTGGGATGACAGGCCCCAATCCACAAGAGACCCAGTACTTC.

V gene TRBV2 combines with J gene TRBJ2-5, with no clear D. This CDR3 has 12 residues. V lost 5 bases, J lost 2 bases, and 6 bases lay in between. The germline V gene has CDR1 SNHLY and CDR2 FYNNEI. CDR3 DNA: TGTGCCAGCAGTCAATTACAAGAGACCCAGTACTTC. Protein sequence: CASSQLQETQYF.

The chain employs TRBV4-2 and TRBJ1-1; 9 bases map to TRBD1. Trimming took 6 bases from V and 4 from J; bases not matched to a gene: 15. This CDR3 contains 17 residues. Germline V gene sequence: CDR1 LGHNA, CDR2 YNFKEQ. Here the CDR3 DNA reads TGTGCCAGCAGACCAGCCGGACAGGGGAGTCGGGGCACTGAAGCTTTCTTT. Amino acid sequence: CASRPAGQGSRGTEAFF.

The CDR3 loop is CASSLPGNSYEQYF. The CDR3 nucleotides read TGTGCCAGCAGTTTACCGGGCAACTCCTACGAGCAGTACTTC. The V and J genes are TRBV28 and TRBJ2-7; D is unclear. V was shortened by 2 bases and J by 0 bases, with 8 bases between the two germline ends. The CDR3 has 14 residues. Per the germline V gene, CDR1 is MDHEN and CDR2 is SYDVKM.

The chain links TRBV6-5 to TRBJ2-1; 9 positions agree with TRBD2. Germline V gene data show CDR1 as MNHEY and CDR2 as SVGAGI. J lost 0 bases, V lost 1 base, and 1 base had no gene match. The CDR3 is 16 amino acids. CDR3 nucleotide sequence: TGTGCCAGCAGTTACTATAGCGGGAGCTCCTACAATGAGCAGTTCTTC. It is translated as CASSYYSGSSYNEQFF.

With respect to this clone: The junction shows a germline mismatch at one end, possibly a read error. The genes are TRBV27 and TRBJ1-6; D possibly corresponds to TRBD1 (5 bases). From germline, CDR1 is MNHEY and CDR2 SMNVEV (reference sequence). This CDR3 region has 18 residues. DNA of the CDR3: TGTGCCAGCTGTTTATTCGGGGGGGACTGGGTGGGGAATTCACCCCTCCACTTT. Residues: CASCLFGGDWVGNSPLHF.

This chain uses TRBV13 with TRBJ2-7; possible D gene TRBD2, 5 bases. With 6 bases removed from V and 5 bases from J, the gap between germline ends came to 14 bases. The CDR3 loop spans 13 amino acids. Germline CDR1 and CDR2: PRHDT and FYEKMQ (reference sequence). The CDR3 here is CASSFSGSHEQYF. The DNA of the CDR3 is TGTGCCAGCAGTTTCAGCGGTTCCCACGAGCAGTACTTC.

The chain carries TRBV28 and TRBJ1-2; D gene ambiguous. Germline V gene lookup returns CDR1 MDHEN and CDR2 SYDVKM. V shed 8 bases and J shed 4 bases, with 20 bases lying between them. The CDR3 is made up of 15 amino acids. CDR3 sequence (DNA): TGTGCCAGCTCCTATCGAGAGGAAGGTGGCTATGGCTACACCTTC. Amino acids: CASSYREEGGYGYTF.

This clone is termed medium-sized. The chain employs TRBV19 and TRBJ2-4; TRBD1 is a possible D gene (6 bases). This CDR3 region has 15 residues. In germline, CDR1 is LNHDA, CDR2 SQIVND (reference sequence). V lost 3 bases and J lost 7, with 16 bases in between. CDR3 nucleotide sequence: TGTGCCAGTAGTATGGGGGCGCGGGTTTGGAACATTCAGTACTTC. Its translation is CASSMGARVWNIQYF.

By sample share, this clone is medium-sized. Additional DNA sequences in this sample encode the identical CDR3. V and J are TRBV2 and TRBJ1-5; D is undetermined. Trimming cost V 3 bases and J 4 bases, with 7 bases left between them. Germline V gene lookup returns CDR1 SNHLY and CDR2 FYNNEI. The CDR3 runs to 13 residues. The CDR3 protein is CASSEAVNQPQHF. Here the CDR3 DNA reads TGTGCCAGCAGTGAGGCGGTTAATCAGCCCCAGCATTTT. Full variable domain (missing parts from reference TRBV2 and TRBJ1-5): EPEVTQTPSHQVTQMGQEVILRCVPISNHLYFYWYRQILGQKVEFLVSFYNNEISEKSEIFDDQFSVERPDGSNFTLKIRSTKLEDSAMYFCASSEAVNQPQHFGDGTRLSIL.

V is TRBV21-1 and J is TRBJ2-1; the listed D gene, TRBD1, was not tested against the DNA. TRBV21-1 is termed a pseudogene. The CDR3 totals 13 residues. The CDR3 reads CASRTGGYNEQFF. CDR3 DNA sequence: TGTGCCAGCAGGACAGGGGGCTACAATGAGCAGTTCTTC.

In its sample, this clone was seen once. J is TRBJ2-5 and V is TRBV18, with 9 positions matching TRBD2. The junction had 5 bases not matched to a gene; V was cut back by 1 base and J by 5 bases. This CDR3 has 15 residues. Germline V lookup: CDR1 KGHSH, CDR2 LQKENI. The CDR3 here is CASSPLASGRETQYF. CDR3 DNA: TGTGCCAGCTCACCACTCGCCAGCGGGAGGGAGACCCAGTACTTC.

The J gene is TRBJ1-3, the V gene TRBV11-1; D remains unclear. CDR1 and CDR2 (germline): SGHAT, FQDESV (reference sequence). The CDR3 has 13 residues. The germline V and J ends were trimmed by 4 bases and 4 bases, with 8 bases remaining between them. The CDR3 region has the DNA TGTGCCAGCAGCTCGACTACAGGAAACACCATATATTTT. Its protein product is CASSSTTGNTIYF. Using reference TRBV11-1 and TRBJ1-3 for the parts outside the CDR3, the full variable domain is EAEVAQSPRYKITEKSQAVAFWCDPISGHATLYWYRQILGQGPELLVQFQDESVVDDSQLPKDRFSAERLKGVDSTLKIQPAELGDSAMYLCASSSTTGNTIYFGEGSWLTVV.

The CDR3 sequence is CASSIRGDQPQHF. The CDR3 DNA follows: TGTGCCAGTAGTATCAGGGGCGATCAGCCCCAGCATTTT. The genes are TRBV19 and TRBJ1-5; the D gene is possibly TRBD1 (6 bases). The CDR3 spans 13 residues. CDR1 LNHDA and CDR2 SQIVND come from the germline V gene (reference sequence). With 3 bases removed from V and 5 bases from J, the gap between germline ends came to 8 bases.

This rearrangement joins TRBV5-5 to TRBJ2-3; 10 bases fit TRBD2. V lost 5 bases to trimming and J lost 0 bases; unmatched junction nucleotides: 6. This CDR3 comprises 16 residues. The germline CDR1 and CDR2 sequences are SGHKS and YYEKEE (reference sequence). The CDR3 sequence: CASSQGLAESTDTQYF. The CDR3 nucleotides read TGTGCCAGCAGTCAAGGACTAGCGGAGAGCACAGATACGCAGTATTTT. Using reference TRBV5-5 and TRBJ2-3 for the parts outside the CDR3, the full variable domain is DAGVTQSPTHLIKTRGQQVTLRCSPISGHKSVSWYQQVLGQGPQFIFQYYEKEERGRGNFPDRFSARQFPNYSSELNVNALLLGDSALYLCASSQGLAESTDTQYFGPGTRLTVL.

The rearrangement links TRBV7-3 to TRBJ2-3; TRBD2 agrees at 8 bases. V lost 8 bases and J lost 2; bases outside the gene matches: 9. Germline-derived CDR1 and CDR2 are SGHTA and FQGTGA. CDR3 length: 15 residues. The CDR3 spells CASARLAGHTDTQYF. Written as DNA, the CDR3 is TGTGCCAGCGCTCGATTAGCGGGGCACACAGATACGCAGTATTTT.

In regard to this clone: A far larger clone is a single base away, which makes a read error likely. V gene TRBV10-3 combines with J gene TRBJ2-5; D possibly corresponds to TRBD1 (6 bases). Per the germline V gene, CDR1 is ENHRY and CDR2 is SYGVKD. The ends were cut back, 4 bases at V and 2 bases at J, with 20 bases in the middle. The CDR3 sequence is 17 residues long. The DNA for the CDR3 is TGTGCCATCAGTGGGATGACAGGCCCCAATCCACAAGAGACCCAGTACTTC. Translation: CAISGMTGPNPQETQYF.

Only a few counts were recorded for this clone. This sequence joins TRBV7-6 and TRBJ1-4; D unresolved. V was cut by 2 bases and J by 5 bases, with 6 bases left in between. The CDR3 has 13 residues. Germline assignment: CDR1 SGHVS and CDR2 FNYEAQ. The CDR3 sequence is CASSLSANEKLFF. CDR3 in DNA: TGTGCCAGCAGCTTATCAGCGAATGAAAAACTGTTTTTT.